The T cell receptor beta chain under discussion was sequenced for a study of early T cells in non-severe SARS-CoV-2 infection. Looking at the study overall: From unsorted whole blood, bulk RNA was sequenced, and the chains remained unpaired. Study outcomes and limitations: In VDJdb matching, anti-spike CD8 responses were favored while private and CD4 specificities went missing.

One entry per CDR3 protein results from TCRdb running MiXCR on the 5' RACE reads. The repertoire includes about 86,000 distinct CDR3 sequences, about 15% of them detected once, and 6% to 7.5% sits in the top ten. With 3 bases removed from V and 3 bases from J, the gap between germline ends came to 8 bases. The CDR3 runs to 13 residues. Germline V gene lookup returns CDR1 SQVTM and CDR2 ANQGSEA. This clonotype was seen ten or more times. Its antigen remains unknown. The TCR comes from an adult who was a healthcare worker with PCR-confirmed SARS-CoV-2 infection or an uninfected control (not recorded which). The sample consisted of whole blood. The chain uses TRBV29-1 and TRBJ1-4; D not certain. CDR3 DNA sequence: TGCAGCGTTGAGGTCGTGCCTAATGAAAAACTGTTTTTT. Its translation: CSVEVVPNEKLFF.